The entry below gives a single T cell receptor beta chain sequence along with its context. Its antigen specificity is not known. There are no base qualities to consult, and no much larger clone falls within one base. This entry belongs to a study of pediatric ulcerative colitis (dated by TCRdb to about 2019). Background for the entire study: Among the ulcerative colitis patients, about seven had pancolitis and two had left-sided colitis, and histology in every patient was consistent with ulcerative colitis. Nine newly diagnosed, treatment-naive pediatric ulcerative colitis patients and a few non-IBD control children each provided paired blood and rectal samples. By Pediatric Ulcerative Colitis Activity Index, a couple of patients had mild disease, several had moderate disease and three had acute severe colitis. Overall study outcomes, separate from this receptor: A couple of rectal CDR3 clonotypes were found in every ulcerative colitis patient but in no control. Only a handful of individuals were included in the healthy control group, which was small. Because the repertoires came from total lymphocyte DNA, rare subsets such as regulatory T cells may have patterns that are not reflected. For technical reasons, blood samples from a couple of patients gave substantially fewer templates, and these samples were excluded from the blood-rectal overlap analysis. Features of the rectal repertoire distinguished controls, mild-moderate colitis patients and acute severe colitis patients, and in acute severe colitis rectal diversity was lower because of clonal expansions. Clonal overlap between a subject's own blood and rectum was significantly greater in ulcerative colitis patients than in controls, which suggests more T cell trafficking to inflamed tissue.

The CDR1 and CDR2 encoded by the germline V gene are MGHDK and SYGVNS. V is cut back by 4 bases and J by 6 bases, with 12 bases in the junction unmatched. The CDR3, cysteine through phenylalanine, is 15 amino acids long. Just CDR3 DNA is preserved here, 45 bases in frame from base 1. Using the immunoSEQ TRB Survey service, rearranged CDR3 beta regions were amplified from genomic DNA with multiplex V and J primers. To keep depth equal across samples, survey-level sequencing depth of up to 500,000 reads per sample was applied. Libraries were purified and pooled, and sequencing was performed on Illumina technology. On the authors' methods: Productive clonality, sample overlap, pairwise scatters, CDR3 beta length, V/D/J gene usage and productiveness were all assessed with the immunoSEQ online tools. Alongside Shannon and Simpson indices, calculated diversity was computed as the number of unique rearrangements divided by total templates, multiplied by 100. Principal component analysis used the R prcomp function and ggbiplot package on Z-score normalized data. Morisita's index was used to quantify blood-rectal clonal overlap within each subject. As stored in TCRdb, this immuneACCESS dataset retains in-frame rearrangements with V and J assigned. A fraction of the clones does not appear; measured against another copy, unresolved V genes explain less than half of the discrepancy, and the remainder lacks a known reason. The V and J calls and the clone size are those of that table, but D and trimming were determined from the DNA. This sample has 55,000 to 75,000 clones in its table, and roughly nine tenths of those were observed once. Of the sample, nearly 3.5% is held by the ten largest clones.

No immunosuppressive medication had been given to the ulcerative colitis patients before the diagnostic colonoscopy. Blood was sampled at the same time as the colonoscopy. The Wizard kit (Promega) was used to extract genomic DNA from both blood and intestinal samples. Sequenced sample: blood. The TCR sequence derives from a boy aged 5-17 years with severe ulcerative colitis. The V and J segments used are TRBV25-1 and TRBJ2-7; the central 7 bases match TRBD1. Here is the DNA: TGTGCCAGCAGTGGGGGACAGAGCCCTTTCAGCGAGCAGTACTTC. Its protein product is CASSGGQSPFSEQYF.